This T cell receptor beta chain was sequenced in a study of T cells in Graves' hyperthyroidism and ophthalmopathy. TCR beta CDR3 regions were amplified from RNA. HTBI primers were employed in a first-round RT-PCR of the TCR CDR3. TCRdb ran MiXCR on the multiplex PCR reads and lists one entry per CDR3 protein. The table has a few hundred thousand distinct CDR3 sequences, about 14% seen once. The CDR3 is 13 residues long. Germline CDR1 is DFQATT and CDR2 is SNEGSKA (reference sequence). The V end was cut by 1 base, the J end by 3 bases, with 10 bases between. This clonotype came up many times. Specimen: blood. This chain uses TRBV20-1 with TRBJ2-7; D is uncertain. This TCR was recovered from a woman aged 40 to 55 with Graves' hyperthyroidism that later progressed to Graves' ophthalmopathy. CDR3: CSARVLPLYEQYF. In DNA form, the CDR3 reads TGCAGTGCTAGAGTCCTGCCCCTCTACGAGCAGTACTTC.